This passage covers 20 T cell receptor beta chains from one sample sequenced in a study of cytomegalovirus exposure and HLA in healthy donors (dated by TCRdb to 2016 to 2017). Receptor amplification or capture employed the immunoSEQ multiplex PCR assay. For the multiplex PCR, a mixture combining 60 forward primers for TCR Vbeta segments and 13 reverse primers for TCR Jbeta segments was used. TCRdb mirrors the immuneACCESS table, restricted to in-frame sequences. Some clones are absent from its copies; in checked studies, under half trace to an unresolved V gene, and the reason for the others is unknown. This sample comprises over 75,000 clones, more than 60% of them detected only once. Around 17% of the sample rests with the top ten. The sequencing input was PBMCs. Source of these receptors: a man aged 55 to 70 in good health and CMV-seropositive.

V is TRBV5-1 and J is TRBJ2-5; 7 bases align to TRBD2. The V and J ends lost 4 bases and 4 bases, in that order; junction bases with no gene match: 4. The CDR3 totals 13 residues. Germline V gene lookup returns CDR1 SGHRS and CDR2 YFSETQ. The CDR3 reads CASSGGGGETQYF. Here the CDR3 DNA reads TGCGCCAGCAGCGGGGGGGGAGGAGAGACCCAGTACTTC.

This clone was found once. The V and J genes are TRBV18 and TRBJ2-7; 7 positions agree with TRBD1. This CDR3 is built from 15 residues. CDR1 is KGHSH, CDR2 LQKENI, per germline. V was clipped by 2 bases and J by 3 bases; unmatched bases: 7. CDR3 sequence (DNA): TGTGCCAGCTCACCAGTTTCTGCAGGGGGCTACGAGCAGTACTTC. Its protein product is CASSPVSAGGYEQYF.

The V call is TRBV7-2, the J call TRBJ2-3, with TRBD1 matching 10 bases. Germline trimming cut 8 bases from V and 7 bases from J; bases unmatched to any gene: 9. This CDR3 has 14 residues. CDR1 and CDR2 from the germline V gene are SGHTA and FQGNSA. The CDR3 region is CASLRDRGSYTQYF. The CDR3, as DNA: TGTGCCAGCCTCCGGGACAGGGGTTCATATACGCAGTATTTT.

CDR3 sequence reads: CASSLGGQGTYGYTF. The CDR3, as DNA: TGCGCCAGCAGCTTGGGTGGACAGGGTACCTATGGCTACACCTTC. The J gene is TRBJ1-2, the V gene TRBV5-1; TRBD1 aligns across 8 bases. Germline V gives CDR1 SGHRS, CDR2 YFSETQ. V lost 0 bases and J lost 4; bases outside the gene matches: 5. CDR3 length: 15 residues.

This sequence joins TRBV4-1 and TRBJ2-7, with D possibly TRBD2 on 5 matching bases. This CDR3 has 12 residues. Germline loops: CDR1 MGHRA, CDR2 YSYEKL. Between the trimmed V and J ends, which lost 6 bases and 1 base, there was a span of 7 bases. The DNA for the CDR3 is TGCGCCAGCAGTGGGAGATCCTACGAGCAGTACTTC. This gives the protein CASSGRSYEQYF.

V and J are TRBV25-1 and TRBJ1-6; a possible D gene is TRBD1 (6 bases). CDR3 size: 13 residues. Germline CDR1 reads MGHDK; CDR2 reads SYGVNS. The V and J ends lost 5 bases and 9 bases respectively, with 11 bases between them. This chain's CDR3 is CASSPGGSSPLHF. The DNA for the CDR3 is TGTGCCAGCAGTCCGGGGGGCAGTTCACCCCTCCACTTT.

The genes are TRBV7-9 and TRBJ2-1, with TRBD2 matching over 12 bases. Germline V gives CDR1 SEHNR, CDR2 FQNEAQ (reference sequence). The trim removed 5 bases at V and 7 bases at J, leaving 9 bases unmatched. CDR3 length: 16 residues. CDR3 loop: CASSEGLAGRANEQFF. The CDR3 region has the DNA TGTGCCAGCAGCGAAGGACTAGCGGGGAGGGCGAATGAGCAGTTCTTC.

The chain uses TRBV5-1 and TRBJ1-2, with 7 bases lining up with TRBD1. Trimming took 0 bases from V and 6 from J; bases not matched to a gene: 8. Germline CDR1 is SGHRS and CDR2 is YFSETQ. The CDR3 covers 15 residues. In DNA form, the CDR3 reads TGCGCCAGCAGCTTGGAAGTAACAGGGGTTGATGGCTACACCTTC. This sequence encodes CASSLEVTGVDGYTF.

CDR3 bases: TGTGCCAGCAGAGTTGATCGAGCAGATACGCAGTATTTT. Translated: CASRVDRADTQYF. V usage is TRBV6-1 and J usage is TRBJ2-3; D is unclear. The V end lost 6 bases, the J end lost 4 bases, and 11 bases lay between the germline ends. Germline V lookup: CDR1 MNHNS, CDR2 SASEGT. The CDR3 is 13 amino acids.

The genes are TRBV7-8 and TRBJ2-1; a possible D gene is TRBD1 (6 bases). V shed 4 bases and J shed 0 bases, with 10 bases lying between them. The germline V gene encodes CDR1 SGHVS and CDR2 FQNEAQ. The CDR3 covers 15 residues. The DNA of the CDR3 is TGTGCCAGCAGCTGGGACAAGAACTCCTACAATGAGCAGTTCTTC. Its protein is CASSWDKNSYNEQFF. Supplemented by reference TRBV7-8 and TRBJ2-1, the full variable domain reads GAGVSQSPRYKVAKRGQDVALRCDPISGHVSLFWYQQALGQGPEFLTYFQNEAQLDKSGLPSDRFFAERPEGSVSTLKIQRTQQEDSAVYLCASSWDKNSYNEQFFGPGTRLTVL.

This clone was seen once. This rearrangement joins TRBV27 to TRBJ1-1, with a tentative D call TRBD1 (5 bases). This CDR3 has 15 residues. Germline V CDR1 and CDR2: MNHEY, SMNVEV (reference sequence). Trimming removed 6 bases from V and 3 bases from J, with 17 bases in between. CDR3: CASSLGGRADTEAFF. The CDR3 DNA follows: TGTGCCAGCAGCCTTGGGGGGAGGGCAGACACTGAAGCTTTCTTT.

The rearrangement uses TRBV2 and TRBJ1-2, with D unclear. The CDR3 has 11 residues. V lost 8 bases to trimming and J lost 3 bases, with 7 bases between them. From germline, CDR1 is SNHLY and CDR2 FYNNEI. The CDR3 DNA is TGTGCCAGCTCTGACTACTATGGCTACACCTTC. Residues: CASSDYYGYTF.

The chain couples TRBV7-9 to TRBJ2-7; possibly TRBD1 for D (5 bases). CDR3 length: 12 amino acids. Per germline, CDR1 SEHNR and CDR2 FQNEAQ (reference sequence). The V end was cut by 1 base, the J end by 5 bases, with 6 bases between. The CDR3: CASSLEGDEQYF. The CDR3 DNA is TGTGCCAGCAGCTTAGAAGGGGACGAGCAGTACTTC.

This clone has more than one count but fewer than ten. V and J are TRBV5-1 and TRBJ2-7; D unclear. The CDR3 is made up of 14 amino acids. The V and J ends lost 0 bases and 3 bases respectively, with 10 bases between them. Germline values: CDR1 SGHRS, CDR2 YFSETQ. The CDR3 DNA reads TGCGCCAGCAGCTTGGACAGCCTGTACTACGAGCAGTACTTC. Translation: CASSLDSLYYEQYF.

The chain couples TRBV6-5 to TRBJ2-1; D may be TRBD2 (6 bases). Germline CDR1 reads MNHEY; CDR2 reads SVGAGI. V lost 6 bases to trimming and J lost 10 bases, with 13 bases between them. There are 12 residues in the CDR3. The CDR3 sequence is CASSPGVQEQFF. CDR3 DNA sequence: TGTGCCAGCAGCCCGGGGGTACAGGAGCAGTTCTTC.

This clone was recorded once. The rearrangement joins TRBV7-3 to TRBJ2-5; tentatively, D is TRBD1 (6 bases). V was pared by 3 bases and J by 3 bases, with 8 bases between. Germline V CDR1 and CDR2: SGHTA, FQGTGA. The CDR3 spans 13 residues. This chain's CDR3 is CASSLDREETQYF. CDR3 DNA sequence: TGTGCCAGCAGCTTGGACAGAGAAGAGACCCAGTACTTC.

In the case of this clone: An end of the junction differs from the germline gene, which may be a read error. This chain connects TRBV27 to TRBJ2-7, with D possibly TRBD1 on 5 matching bases. The CDR3 loop spans 15 amino acids. Germline V gene data show CDR1 as MNHEY and CDR2 as SMNVEV (reference sequence). CDR3 coding DNA: TGTGCCAGCAGTCCCCCCGGCAGGGTGCCCTACGAGCGGTACTTC. This encodes CASSPPGRVPYERYF.

This chain connects TRBV6-1 to TRBJ1-3; D remains unclear. Trimming cost V 4 bases and J 1 base, with 5 bases left between them. The CDR3 runs 13 residues. Germline-derived CDR1 and CDR2 are MNHNS and SASEGT. CDR3: CASSVNSGNTIYF. The CDR3 nucleotides are TGTGCCAGCAGTGTAAATTCTGGAAACACCATATATTTT.

V gene TRBV14 combines with J gene TRBJ2-5, with 7 bases identical to TRBD2. Germline loops: CDR1 SGHDN, CDR2 FVKESK. V was pared by 4 bases and J by 5 bases, with 16 bases of the junction left unmatched. The CDR3 sequence is 17 residues long. CDR3 region: CASSLPTGTTLSETQYF. CDR3 DNA: TGTGCCAGCAGCCTCCCCACCGGGACTACCCTATCTGAGACCCAGTACTTC.

The chain uses TRBV25-1 and TRBJ2-7; D is perhaps TRBD1 (5 bases). The germline V gene encodes CDR1 MGHDK and CDR2 SYGVNS. V was cut by 4 bases and J by 4 bases, with 11 bases left in between. CDR3 length: 13 amino acids. Here the CDR3 reads CASSARYRYEQYF. CDR3 sequence (DNA): TGTGCCAGCAGTGCGCGGTACAGGTACGAGCAGTACTTC.